Following are 21 T cell receptor beta chains from one sample sequenced in a study of cytomegalovirus exposure and HLA in healthy donors (dated by TCRdb to about 2017). Libraries came from the immunoSEQ multiplex PCR assay. A mixture of 60 forward primers for TCR Vbeta segments and 13 reverse primers for TCR Jbeta segments was used in the multiplex PCR. The table was pulled from immuneACCESS by TCRdb, which kept in-frame rearrangements only. Such tables lose some clones; where checked, under half of the loss comes from unresolved V genes, and the rest has no known cause. This sample gives around 200,000 clones in total; 82% of them show up just once. In total, the top ten clones hold 2.5% to 3% of the sample. The specimen sequenced was PBMCs. The receptors come from a woman between 40 and 50 years old in good health and CMV-seronegative.

The rearrangement uses TRBV7-8 and TRBJ2-1; 7 positions agree with TRBD1. The CDR3 totals 13 residues. J gave up 7 bases and V 5 bases, and 5 bases lay outside the gene matches. Germline V gene data show CDR1 as SGHVS and CDR2 as FQNEAQ. The CDR3 reads CASSRGRGNEQFF. In DNA, the CDR3 is TGTGCCAGCAGCAGGGGGCGAGGGAATGAGCAGTTCTTC.

The genes are TRBV4-1 and TRBJ2-7, with TRBD2 matching over 7 bases. The junction had 12 bases not matched to a gene; V was cut back by 3 bases and J by 4 bases. Germline CDR1 and CDR2: MGHRA and YSYEKL. CDR3 length equals 16 residues. CDR3 in amino acids: CASSHDGLEREYEQYF. In nucleotides, the CDR3 is TGCGCCAGCAGCCATGACGGACTAGAACGGGAATACGAGCAGTACTTC.

The genes are TRBV4-1 and TRBJ2-5, with D possibly matching TRBD1 (5 bases). The J call is uncertain, as TRBJ2-7 better fits the DNA end. Germline CDR1 MGHRA, CDR2 YSYEKL. The CDR3 sequence is 14 residues long. DNA of the CDR3: TGCGCCAGCAGCCAAGGGCCCCAGGGCTACGAGCAGTACTTC. Amino acid sequence: CASSQGPQGYEQYF.

This chain connects TRBV30 to TRBJ2-2; TRBD2 matches at 9 bases. The CDR3 is 14 residues long. Germline V gives CDR1 GTSNPN, CDR2 SVGIG (reference sequence). The J segment lost 7 bases and the V segment lost 2 bases, leaving 5 bases of the junction unmatched. The CDR3, as DNA: TGTGCCTGGAGTATGGCTAGCGGGGTCGGGGAGCTGTTTTTT. Protein product: CAWSMASGVGELFF. The whole variable domain, filled in from reference TRBV30 and TRBJ2-2, reads SQTIHQWPATLVQPVGSPLSLECTVEGTSNPNLYWYRQAAGRGLQLLFYSVGIGQISSEVPQNLSASRPQDRQFILSSKKLLLSDSGFYLCAWSMASGVGELFFGEGSRLTVL.

This clone came up a few times. V usage is TRBV11-1 and J usage is TRBJ2-5, with TRBD1 matching over 8 bases. This CDR3 has 15 amino acids. After removal of 2 bases from V and 5 bases from J, the junction contained 7 bases not matched to a gene. The germline gives CDR1 SGHAT, CDR2 FQDESV (reference sequence). CDR3 coding DNA: TGTGCCAGCAGCTTAACTACACAGGGGGTGGAGACCCAGTACTTC. It codes for CASSLTTQGVETQYF.

The chain uses TRBV30 and TRBJ2-3; weak D call: TRBD2 (5 bases). CDR3 size: 13 residues. CDR1 is GTSNPN, CDR2 SVGIG, per germline (reference sequence). V lost 3 bases to trimming and J lost 5 bases, with 12 bases between them. The CDR3 loop is CAWSDLGGDTQYF. As DNA, the CDR3 is TGTGCCTGGAGCGACCTTGGAGGAGATACGCAGTATTTT. Looking up the rest from reference TRBV30 and TRBJ2-3 gives the full variable domain: SQTIHQWPATLVQPVGSPLSLECTVEGTSNPNLYWYRQAAGRGLQLLFYSVGIGQISSEVPQNLSASRPQDRQFILSSKKLLLSDSGFYLCAWSDLGGDTQYFGPGTRLTVL.

This chain links TRBV7-3 with TRBJ1-1; perhaps TRBD1 as D (5 bases). The V and J ends lost 2 bases and 3 bases respectively, with 16 bases between them. CDR1 and CDR2 from the germline V gene are SGHTA and FQGTGA. This CDR3 has 16 residues. CDR3 coding DNA: TGTGCCAGCAGCTTATATCGGGGAGGGGCTGACACTGAAGCTTTCTTT. Translated, it gives CASSLYRGGADTEAFF.

The V gene is TRBV19, the J gene TRBJ2-2; D gene ambiguous. The V and J ends lost 4 bases and 6 bases respectively, with 6 bases between them. The germline V gene encodes CDR1 LNHDA and CDR2 SQIVND (reference sequence). The CDR3 is 12 amino acids. Here the CDR3 DNA reads TGTGCCAGTAGTAAGAGTCCCGGGGAGCTGTTTTTT. As protein: CASSKSPGELFF. Full variable domain (missing parts from reference TRBV19 and TRBJ2-2): DGGITQSPKYLFRKEGQNVTLSCEQNLNHDAMYWYRQDPGQGLRLIYYSQIVNDFQKGDIAEGYSVSREKKESFPLTVTSAQKNPTAFYLCASSKSPGELFFGEGSRLTVL.

Only a few counts were recorded for this clone. The rearrangement links TRBV5-8 to TRBJ2-4, with 7 nucleotides matching TRBD1. CDR1 is SGHTS and CDR2 is YDEGEE in the germline V gene. This CDR3 is built from 17 residues. The trim removed 4 bases at V and 0 bases at J, leaving 10 bases unmatched. The CDR3 protein is CASSSPGQSLAKNIQYF. The CDR3 nucleotides are TGTGCCAGCAGCAGCCCGGGACAGTCGCTAGCCAAAAACATTCAGTACTTC.

The V gene is TRBV10-1, the J gene TRBJ2-5; D is possibly TRBD2 (6 bases). V was trimmed by 2 bases and J by 4 bases, leaving 8 bases between them. This CDR3 is 13 amino acids long. Looked up from germline, CDR1 is WNHNN and CDR2 is SYGVQD (reference sequence). This CDR3 reads CASSENGRETQYF. CDR3 nucleotides: TGCGCCAGCAGTGAGAACGGGAGAGAGACCCAGTACTTC.

The rearrangement joins TRBV5-4 to TRBJ2-3, with D hard to call. V shed 4 bases and J shed 6 bases, with 9 bases lying between them. The CDR3 is 12 residues long. Germline assignment: CDR1 SGHNT and CDR2 YYREEE (reference sequence). The CDR3 region is CASSRYGDTQYF. CDR3 coding DNA: TGTGCCAGCAGCCGTTACGGGGATACGCAGTATTTT.

This clone occurred once. V is TRBV6-5 and J is TRBJ2-7; D remains ambiguous. The CDR3 has 15 amino acids. V was shortened by 6 bases and J by 5 bases, with 20 bases between the two germline ends. The germline gives CDR1 MNHEY, CDR2 SVGAGI. The CDR3 here is CASRPTATPPDEQYF. The CDR3 DNA follows: TGTGCCAGCAGGCCCACCGCTACCCCCCCTGACGAGCAGTACTTC.

The DNA for the CDR3 is TGTGCCAGCAGTAACCGGGACAGCTCCTACGAGCAGTACTTC. As protein: CASSNRDSSYEQYF. The rearrangement links TRBV25-1 to TRBJ2-7; 7 bases line up with TRBD1. Germline V gene data show CDR1 as MGHDK and CDR2 as SYGVNS. V was clipped by 5 bases and J by 0 bases; unmatched bases: 4. This CDR3 spans 14 amino acids.

This chain links TRBV7-2 with TRBJ2-1; 7 bases match TRBD1. Germline V lookup: CDR1 SGHTA, CDR2 FQGNSA. The CDR3 runs to 14 residues. V lost 6 bases and J lost 9; bases outside the gene matches: 11. The CDR3 nucleotides read TGTGCCAGCAGTTGGGGTACGTCAGGGGGTGAGCAGTTCTTC. Encoded protein: CASSWGTSGGEQFF.

The chain links TRBV27 to TRBJ2-7, with unresolved D. The V gene's germline CDR1 is MNHEY and CDR2 SMNVEV (reference sequence). The length of the CDR3 is 14 residues. The V and J ends lost 3 bases and 6 bases respectively, with 15 bases between them. This chain's CDR3 is CASSFLGHAPEQYF. CDR3 DNA sequence: TGTGCCAGCAGTTTTTTGGGCCACGCGCCCGAGCAGTACTTC.

V usage is TRBV5-1 and J usage is TRBJ1-5; 7 nucleotides agree with TRBD1. The CDR3 has 13 amino acids. Germline CDR1 and CDR2: SGHRS and YFSETQ. After removal of 5 bases from V and 7 bases from J, the junction contained 6 bases not matched to a gene. The CDR3: CASSRQGGQPQHF. CDR3 in DNA: TGCGCCAGCAGTCGACAGGGCGGGCAGCCCCAGCATTTT.

J is TRBJ2-1 and V is TRBV7-2, with 9 positions matching TRBD2. Germline CDR1 is SGHTA and CDR2 is FQGNSA. The CDR3 length is 15 residues. V was pared by 3 bases and J by 4 bases, with 4 bases of the junction left unmatched. The CDR3 DNA reads as TGTGCCAGCAGCTTTATAGCGGGAGCTTACAATGAGCAGTTCTTC. Its translation: CASSFIAGAYNEQFF.

This chain uses TRBV10-1 with TRBJ2-7, with 9 bases matching TRBD2. V dropped 8 bases and J dropped 12; count of bases not matched to a gene: 11. The CDR3 is 12 residues long. Germline V gene lookup returns CDR1 WNHNN and CDR2 SYGVQD (reference sequence). The CDR3 loop reads CASHRASGNRYF. CDR3 nucleotide sequence: TGCGCCAGCCATCGGGCTAGCGGGAATCGGTACTTC.

This sequence joins TRBV30 and TRBJ2-7; D unresolved. The germline V and J ends were trimmed by 3 bases and 0 bases, with 6 bases remaining between them. The CDR3 contains 12 residues. The germline V gene has CDR1 GTSNPN and CDR2 SVGIG (reference sequence). CDR3 bases: TGTGCCTGGAGCAGTTCCTCCTACGAGCAGTACTTC. Translation: CAWSSSSYEQYF. The full variable domain, completed using reference TRBV30 and TRBJ2-7, is SQTIHQWPATLVQPVGSPLSLECTVEGTSNPNLYWYRQAAGRGLQLLFYSVGIGQISSEVPQNLSASRPQDRQFILSSKKLLLSDSGFYLCAWSSSSYEQYFGPGTRLTVT.

This chain links TRBV7-3 with TRBJ2-7; the match to TRBD2 covers 12 bases. Germline values: CDR1 SGHTA, CDR2 FQGTGA. Trimming at V came to 4 bases and at J to 1 base, leaving 2 bases not matched to a gene. The CDR3 runs to 15 residues. The CDR3 DNA follows: TGTGCCAGCAGCTGGCTAGCGGGAGGGTCCTACGAGCAGTACTTC. Its protein product is CASSWLAGGSYEQYF.

This chain joins TRBV7-2 and TRBJ2-1, with 14 bases identical to TRBD2. CDR1 SGHTA and CDR2 FQGNSA come from the germline V gene. After removal of 5 bases from V and 12 bases from J, the junction contained 6 bases not matched to a gene. The CDR3 extends over 14 amino acids. The CDR3 bases are TGTGCCAGCAGCCCCACCGGGACTAGCGGGAGGCAGTTCTTC. This codes for CASSPTGTSGRQFF.